The rows below give T cell receptor beta chains drawn from one sample of a study of beta chain features in type 1 diabetes. Profiling relied on immunoSEQ multiplex PCR, and the TCRdb table lists in-frame clones only, not all of them. The sample has under 400,000 clones, around 13% seen once. Sequencing was carried out using naive CD4+ T cells from blood. Receptors originate from a young man in good health. Both conserved end residues are part of each CDR3. A D gene is named only where the DNA matches it firmly. Only some rows state a clone size, as once, few, many or a class for expanded clones.

TRBJ2-4 TRBV5-4 few NA TGTGCCAGCAGCCAGCGGTTTGGGGAGACAAACATTCAGTACTTC CASSQRFGETNIQYF
TRBJ1-5 TRBV9 NA TRBD1 TGTGCCAGCAGCGGTCAGCCAGGGGGCACTCAGCCCCAGCATTTT CASSGQPGGTQPQHF
TRBJ2-1 TRBV28 few TRBD2 TGTGCCAGCGGAGCGGGAGGTAGGAATGAGCAGTTCTTC CASGAGGRNEQFF
TRBJ1-5 TRBV19 few TRBD1 TGTGCCAGTAGTACCGGGACAGTTCTTAGTCAGCCCCAGCATTTT CASSTGTVLSQPQHF
TRBJ2-1 TRBV11-2 NA TRBD1 TGTGCCAGCAGCTCAGGACAGGGGGCAGTTAATGAGCAGTTCTTC CASSSGQGAVNEQFF
TRBJ2-5 TRBV27 few TRBD1 TGTGCCAGCAGTTGGGACAGGACGATAGAGACCCAGTACTTC CASSWDRTIETQYF
TRBJ2-1 TRBV5-1 few NA TGCGCCAGCACCCTGGGGGGTAATGAGCAGTTCTTC CASTLGGNEQFF
TRBJ2-5 TRBV18 NA NA TGTGCCAGCTCACCTCGCCGGGGAAACCAAGAGACCCAGTACTTC CASSPRRGNQETQYF
TRBJ1-4 TRBV5-4 few TRBD1 TGTGCCAGCAGCTGGGCCGGGGACAGGGTGTCGGAAAAACTGTTTTTT CASSWAGDRVSEKLFF
TRBJ1-3 TRBV30 NA NA TGTGCCTGGAGTGTACTTCGCCTCCTCTCTGGAAACACCATATATTTT CAWSVLRLLSGNTIYF
TRBJ1-2 TRBV28 few NA TGTGCCAGCAGTTTAAGCGGGATAACAGCCACTCGGGGCTACACCTTC CASSLSGITATRGYTF
TRBJ2-1 TRBV6-4 few NA TGTGCCAGCAGTGACTACGGCAGGGTGGGCTACAATGAGCAGTTCTTC CASSDYGRVGYNEQFF
TRBJ1-2 TRBV5-4 few NA TGTGCCAGCAGCTTGACAGGGAATAACTATGGCTACACCTTC CASSLTGNNYGYTF
TRBJ2-7 TRBV5-1 few TRBD1 TGCGCCAGCAGCCCGGGACAGACTTCCTACGAGCAGTACTTC CASSPGQTSYEQYF
TRBJ2-2 TRBV28 few TRBD2 TGTGCCATAGAACCCACTAGCGGGGAACCCGGGGAGCTGTTTTTT CAIEPTSGEPGELFF
TRBJ2-7 TRBV14 NA TRBD2 TGTGCCAGCAGCAAGGGACTAGCGGCCCTCGAGCAGTACTTC CASSKGLAALEQYF
TRBJ2-5 TRBV2 few NA TGTGCCAGCATTCCGCCAGGGGATCCTCGTCGGACCCAGTACTTC CASIPPGDPRRTQYF
TRBJ2-7 TRBV15 NA NA TGTGCCACCAGCAGAGTAGGGCTAGCGAATTCGCAGCAGTACTTC CATSRVGLANSQQYF
TRBJ1-1 TRBV7-2 NA NA TGTGCCAGCAGCTTAGACCCTCGAGGGAACACTGAAGCTTTCTTT CASSLDPRGNTEAFF
TRBJ2-3 TRBV29-1 few NA TGCAGCGTTGTCCCCCCCGGAGATACGCAGTATTTT CSVVPPGDTQYF
TRBJ1-2 TRBV15 few TRBD1 TGTGCCACCAGCAGAGACAGGGGGAACTATGGCTACACCTTC CATSRDRGNYGYTF
TRBJ2-5 TRBV7-9 NA NA TGTGCCAGCAGCTTAGTCGGGGGTTTCCAAGAGACCCAGTACTTC CASSLVGGFQETQYF
TRBJ1-2 TRBV28 NA TRBD1 TGTGCCAGCAGTCCACCTCAGGGGGCTAGGGGCTACACCTTC CASSPPQGARGYTF
TRBJ1-2 TRBV6-5 NA TRBD1 TGTGCCAGCAGTTACTCGGGACAGGGGAACTATGGCTACACCTTC CASSYSGQGNYGYTF
TRBJ2-2 TRBV7-3 NA TRBD1 TGTGCCAGCGGACCACAGGGGGCCCCCGGGGAGCTGTTTTTT CASGPQGAPGELFF
TRBJ1-1 TRBV18 few TRBD1 TGTGCCAGCTCACCACGACAGGGGGAAACTGAAGCTTTCTTT CASSPRQGETEAFF
TRBJ1-5 TRBV30 NA NA TGTGCCTGGAGTGGTACCAGGTTAGGTAGTCAGCCCCAGCATTTT CAWSGTRLGSQPQHF
TRBJ2-5 TRBV6-5 NA TRBD1 TGTGCCAGCAGACTTGACAGGGGCGGGGAGGAGACCCAGTACTTC CASRLDRGGEETQYF
TRBJ2-7 TRBV9 NA TRBD2 TGTGCCAGCAGCGTAGCTAGCGGGGGTACCCCGGAGCAGTACTTC CASSVASGGTPEQYF
TRBJ2-1 TRBV4-3 few NA TGCGCCAGCAGCCAAGTCCAGGACACCTACTCCTACAATGAGCAGTTCTTC CASSQVQDTYSYNEQFF
TRBJ1-4 TRBV4-2 NA NA TGTGCCAGCAGCCCGGACATTCTTAATGAAAAACTGTTTTTT CASSPDILNEKLFF
TRBJ2-7 TRBV19 few NA TGTGCCAGTAGTGGCCTGACAGCCTACGAGCAGTACTTC CASSGLTAYEQYF